This TCR beta chain was retrieved from a study of T-cell reconstitution after alpha-beta-depleted transplantation in children. The study, taken as a whole, reports: Reportedly, alpha-beta T cells present about two months post-transplant originated from several hundred expanded clones of graft origin.

For this clonotype: Antigen: not known.

The germline V gene has CDR1 SGHTA and CDR2 FQGNSA. The V gene end was trimmed by 1 base and the J gene end by 6 bases; junction bases not matched to a gene: 10. This CDR3 comprises 17 residues. Using unique molecular identifiers, the investigators prepared the TCRbeta library. TCRdb passed the PCR reads through MiXCR, listing each CDR3 protein once. This sample yields more than 400,000 distinct CDR3 sequences, of which over 10% are seen a single time; 12% to 15% belongs to the top ten. The receptor comes from a female patient between 2 and 15 years old who had a stem cell transplant for aplastic anemia, so the T cells may come from the graft donor. The V and J genes are TRBV7-2 and TRBJ1-4; the match to TRBD1 covers 8 bases. The sequences come from PBMCs, mostly from graft donor cells, collected 180 days after TCRalphabeta/CD19-depleted stem cell transplant. CDR3 loop: CASSLGGQAHRYEKLFF. Here the CDR3 DNA reads TGTGCCAGCAGCTTAGGGGGACAGGCACACCGTTATGAAAAACTGTTTTTT.